The 24 T cell receptor beta chains below come from one sample, sequenced in a study of blood T cell repertoires in COVID-19. The protocol was immunoSEQ multiplex PCR, while the TCRdb copy is restricted to in-frame clones and leaves out a portion. The table records 55,000 to 80,000 clones, 89% of them present only once. The sample comprised peripheral blood. The receptors shown here come from a man older than 75 with acute or convalescent COVID-19.

J is TRBJ1-3 and V is TRBV25-1; 7 bases agree with TRBD1. Germline-derived CDR1 and CDR2 are MGHDK and SYGVNS. This CDR3 has 15 amino acids. Trimming cost V 4 bases and J 0 bases; bases outside gene matches: 3. Here the CDR3 DNA reads TGTGCCAGCAGTGCACAGGGGAGCTCTGGAAACACCATATATTTT. It specifies CASSAQGSSGNTIYF.

This chain joins TRBV5-6 and TRBJ1-5; unclear D gene. V lost 3 bases to trimming and J lost 2 bases, with 15 bases between them. Germline V gene data show CDR1 as SGHDT and CDR2 as YYEEEE. The CDR3 has 16 residues. The CDR3 here is CASSSRARVGNQPQHF. DNA of the CDR3: TGTGCCAGCAGCTCGAGAGCTCGGGTCGGCAATCAGCCCCAGCATTTT. Full variable domain (rest looked up from reference TRBV5-6 and TRBJ1-5): DAGVTQSPTHLIKTRGQQVTLRCSPKSGHDTVSWYQQALGQGPQFIFQYYEEEERQRGNFPDRFSGHQFPNYSSELNVNALLLGDSALYLCASSSRARVGNQPQHFGDGTRLSIL.

The J gene is TRBJ1-6, the V gene TRBV27, with TRBD1 as a possible D gene (6 bases). Trimming left V 6 bases short and J 9 bases short, with 15 bases between. The V gene's germline CDR1 is MNHEY and CDR2 SMNVEV (reference sequence). The CDR3 consists of 14 residues. The CDR3: CASRRQDFLSPLHF. For the CDR3, the DNA is TGTGCCAGCAGGCGACAGGATTTTCTTTCACCCCTCCACTTT.

Only one count was recorded for this clone. The V gene is TRBV12-3 or TRBV12-4, the J gene TRBJ1-2, with 8 bases identical to TRBD1. After removal of 6 bases from V and 7 bases from J, the junction contained 7 bases not matched to a gene. There are 13 residues in the CDR3. The CDR3 here is CASRVTGDRGYTF. The CDR3 region has the DNA TGTGCCAGCAGGGTGACAGGGGATCGTGGCTACACCTTC.

The genes are TRBV19 and TRBJ1-2; 10 bases align to TRBD1. After removal of 5 bases from V and 6 bases from J, the junction contained 6 bases not matched to a gene. From germline, CDR1 is LNHDA and CDR2 SQIVND (reference sequence). CDR3 length equals 14 residues. CDR3 region: CASSAPGTGDGYTF. The CDR3, as DNA: TGTGCCAGTAGTGCCCCCGGGACAGGGGATGGCTACACCTTC.

The V and J genes are TRBV25-1 and TRBJ2-5; a weak D match, TRBD2 (5 bases). The CDR3 contains 13 residues. Germline values: CDR1 MGHDK, CDR2 SYGVNS. The V and J ends lost 7 bases and 1 base respectively, with 10 bases between them. DNA for the CDR3: TGTGCCAGCAACCGAGGGAGCCAAGAGACCCAGTACTTC. Protein: CASNRGSQETQYF. Full variable domain (missing parts from reference TRBV25-1 and TRBJ2-5): EADIYQTPRYLVIGTGKKITLECSQTMGHDKMYWYQQDPGMELHLIHYSYGVNSTEKGDLSSESTVSRIRTEHFPLTLESARPSHTSQYLCASNRGSQETQYFGPGTRLLVL.

The rearrangement uses TRBV6-6 and TRBJ1-1; D gene uncertain. The CDR3 is 15 amino acids. V shed 8 bases and J shed 1 base, with 17 bases lying between them. CDR1 is MNHNY, CDR2 SVGAGI, per germline (reference sequence). Written as DNA, the CDR3 is TGTGCCAGCGGAGTAGAGGTCTCTAGGAACACTGAAGCTTTCTTT. As protein: CASGVEVSRNTEAFF.

The V gene is TRBV5-1, the J gene TRBJ2-4, with D perhaps matching TRBD1 (6 bases). The CDR3 contains 13 residues. V lost 4 bases and J 8 bases, leaving 13 bases between the germline ends. Germline lookup yields CDR1 SGHRS and CDR2 YFSETQ. The CDR3 DNA reads as TGCGCCAGCAGCACCACAGGGTTGGACATTCAGTACTTC. Protein sequence: CASSTTGLDIQYF.

J is TRBJ2-1 and V is TRBV9; 12 bases are shared with TRBD2. CDR3 size: 15 residues. CDR1 is SGDLS, CDR2 YYNGEE, per germline. The junction had 5 bases not matched to a gene; V was cut back by 3 bases and J by 7 bases. The CDR3 region is CASSAASGRVNEQFF. DNA of the CDR3: TGTGCCAGCAGCGCGGCTAGCGGGAGGGTTAATGAGCAGTTCTTC. The entire variable domain, with the rest obtained from reference TRBV9 and TRBJ2-1, is as follows: DSGVTQTPKHLITATGQRVTLRCSPRSGDLSVYWYQQSLDQGLQFLIQYYNGEERAKGNILERFSAQQFPDLHSELNLSSLELGDSALYFCASSAASGRVNEQFFGPGTRLTVL.

The chain joins TRBV14 to TRBJ2-5; D not certain. Trimming pared 6 bases from V and 2 bases from J, leaving 13 bases between. The V gene's germline CDR1 is SGHDN and CDR2 FVKESK. The CDR3 has 14 residues. Here the CDR3 reads CASSQTARQETQYF. CDR3 coding DNA: TGTGCCAGCAGTCAGACGGCTAGACAAGAGACCCAGTACTTC.

In DNA form, the CDR3 reads TGTGCCAGCAGCTTTAGCAGCAAACTGGGCACCGGGGAGCTGTTTTTT. Its protein is CASSFSSKLGTGELFF. The chain couples TRBV5-4 to TRBJ2-2, with D hard to call. Trimming pared 2 bases from V and 4 bases from J, leaving 15 bases between. Germline assignment: CDR1 SGHNT and CDR2 YYREEE (reference sequence). This CDR3 spans 16 amino acids.

The V and J genes are TRBV18 and TRBJ2-1, with TRBD1 identical over 11 bases. The CDR3 runs to 14 residues. Germline V lookup: CDR1 KGHSH, CDR2 LQKENI. Trimming cost V 3 bases and J 7 bases; bases outside gene matches: 2. CDR3 bases: TGTGCCAGCTCACCGGGACAGGGGGTGAATGAGCAGTTCTTC. As protein: CASSPGQGVNEQFF.

The chain carries TRBV7-9 and TRBJ2-7; D is perhaps TRBD1 (6 bases). V lost 3 bases to trimming and J lost 3 bases, with 18 bases between them. Per germline, CDR1 SEHNR and CDR2 FQNEAQ (reference sequence). CDR3 length equals 16 residues. The chain's CDR3 is CASSFSLRGRSYEQYF. CDR3 coding DNA: TGTGCCAGCAGCTTTTCCTTAAGGGGGAGAAGCTACGAGCAGTACTTC.

This clone was counted once. The rearrangement links TRBV4-1 to TRBJ1-2; D perhaps matches TRBD1 (5 bases). CDR1 and CDR2 from the germline V gene are MGHRA and YSYEKL. The CDR3 is 15 amino acids. V lost 0 bases and J 4 bases, leaving 12 bases between the germline ends. CDR3 in amino acids: CASSQEESTVYGYTF. In nucleotides, the CDR3 is TGCGCCAGCAGCCAAGAGGAATCGACAGTCTATGGCTACACCTTC.

The gene calls are TRBV14 and TRBJ2-2; D remains unclear. Between the trimmed V and J ends, which lost 1 base and 11 bases, there was a span of 14 bases. Germline CDR1 is SGHDN and CDR2 is FVKESK. CDR3 length: 14 amino acids. CDR3 coding DNA: TGTGCCAGCAGCCAAGGATTGCAAAGAGTAGAGCTGTTTTTT. Its protein is CASSQGLQRVELFF.

This clone showed up just once. The rearrangement links TRBV5-1 to TRBJ1-6, with 9 nucleotides matching TRBD1. CDR3 size: 17 residues. Germline CDR1 and CDR2: SGHRS and YFSETQ. Losses at the gene ends were 3 bases for V and 6 bases for J; bases not matched to a gene: 10. The chain's CDR3 is CASSSAVGGQGNSPLHF. In nucleotides, the CDR3 is TGCGCCAGCAGCTCGGCGGTTGGGGGACAGGGTAATTCACCCCTCCACTTT.

This sequence joins TRBV25-1 and TRBJ1-1; 9 bases match TRBD1. Trimming at V came to 6 bases and at J to 6 bases, leaving 8 bases not matched to a gene. The CDR3 sequence is 14 residues long. The V gene's germline CDR1 is MGHDK and CDR2 SYGVNS. This CDR3 reads CASRMTGGKAEAFF. CDR3 sequence (DNA): TGTGCCAGCAGAATGACAGGGGGGAAGGCTGAAGCTTTCTTT.

V is TRBV10-2 and J is TRBJ1-5; the match to TRBD1 covers 11 bases. Unmatched junction bases numbered 3, after V lost 1 base and J lost 4 bases. Germline CDR1 is WSHSY and CDR2 is SAAADI. This CDR3 region has 16 residues. CDR3 in DNA: TGCGCCAGCAGTGAGTTTTGGGACAGGGGGAATCAGCCCCAGCATTTT. Protein sequence: CASSEFWDRGNQPQHF.

This sequence joins TRBV7-2 and TRBJ1-1, with 9 bases that match TRBD1. CDR1 SGHTA and CDR2 FQGNSA come from the germline V gene. J was trimmed by 10 bases and V by 5 bases; bases with no gene match: 8. This CDR3 has 13 residues. CDR3 in DNA: TGTGCCAGCAGCGAGGACAGGGGCTCAAGAGCTTTCTTT. Translating gives CASSEDRGSRAFF.

The gene calls are TRBV27 and TRBJ2-3; 10 positions agree with TRBD2. CDR3 length: 15 residues. V gave up 4 bases and J gave up 1 base; unmatched junction bases: 2. Per the germline V gene, CDR1 is MNHEY and CDR2 is SMNVEV (reference sequence). CDR3 coding DNA: TGTGCCAGCAGTTACCTAGCGGGGGGCACAGATACGCAGTATTTT. Translating gives CASSYLAGGTDTQYF.

V and J are TRBV5-1 and TRBJ1-2, with TRBD1 as a possible D gene (6 bases). This CDR3 contains 14 residues. In germline, CDR1 is SGHRS, CDR2 YFSETQ. Trimming took off 4 bases at V and 5 bases at J, with 15 bases between the two ends. The CDR3 region has the DNA TGCGCCAGCAGCCTGGGACATTCTGGTTATGGCTACACCTTC. It yields the protein CASSLGHSGYGYTF.

CDR3 region: CASSLQGGYQETQYF. The CDR3, as DNA: TGCGCCAGCAGCTTGCAGGGGGGCTACCAAGAGACCCAGTACTTC. This rearrangement joins TRBV5-1 to TRBJ2-5, with D possibly being TRBD1 (7 bases). The CDR3 runs to 15 residues. With 1 base removed from V and 0 bases from J, the gap between germline ends came to 10 bases. The germline CDR1 and CDR2 sequences are SGHRS and YFSETQ.

This chain connects TRBV11-2 to TRBJ2-5; D is perhaps TRBD2 (6 bases). V shed 1 base and J shed 5 bases, with 11 bases lying between them. Germline V lookup: CDR1 SGHAT, CDR2 FQNNGV. This CDR3 region has 14 residues. This CDR3 is CASSLGPAGETQYF. The CDR3 region has the DNA TGTGCCAGCAGCTTAGGCCCCGCGGGGGAGACCCAGTACTTC.

The V gene is TRBV6-1, the J gene TRBJ1-2; TRBD1 might be the D (6 bases). From germline, CDR1 is MNHNS and CDR2 SASEGT. The CDR3 loop spans 15 amino acids. Trimming removed 2 bases from V and 2 bases from J, with 12 bases in between. The CDR3 loop reads CASSEFRGANYGYTF. In nucleotides, the CDR3 is TGTGCCAGCAGTGAATTCAGGGGAGCGAACTATGGCTACACCTTC.